A selection of T cell receptor beta chains follows, all from one sample in a study of T cell changes during pregnancy in multiple sclerosis. Some clones are missing from TCRdb's copy, which holds only in-frame ones; the method was immunoSEQ multiplex PCR. The table has tens of thousands of clones, around 94% seen once; the top ten hold around 0.84%. The source was peripheral blood, collected in the third trimester of pregnancy. Receptors originate from a female donor with multiple sclerosis, enrolled in a pregnancy study. Each CDR3 is given without its conserved first and last residue. The size entry is marked missing in some rows and otherwise reads once, few, many or a size class.

clone size	V gene	J gene	CDR3 protein
.	TRBV9	TRBJ2-5	ASSAPPGTSEETQY
.	TRBV4-1	TRBJ1-1	ASSQGRLENTEAF
.	TRBV5-1	TRBJ1-1	ASSLDPQANTEAF
.	TRBV30	TRBJ2-5	ACIYRLRRETQY
once	TRBV28	TRBJ2-1	ASSFPGGGSGRGEQF
.	TRBV5-1	TRBJ1-3	ASGQGGGNTIY
.	TRBV18	TRBJ2-5	ASSPSARAQETQY
.	TRBV27	TRBJ2-5	ASSLLSGLAGVETQY
.	TRBV7-9	TRBJ2-3	ASSPLPGLAGSTDTQY
once	TRBV7-8	TRBJ1-2	ASSLTLSHRGPGGYT
.	TRBV19	TRBJ1-5	ASSPGTGRSNQPQH
.	TRBV21-1	TRBJ1-1	ASSSRGPGAEAF
.	TRBV6-6	TRBJ1-1	ASTSPDRATTEAF
.	TRBV19	TRBJ2-7	ASSISGSSYEQY
.	TRBV9	TRBJ2-7	ASSVGGQGANEQY
.	TRBV5-1	TRBJ1-5	ASSPQGNQPQH
.	TRBV9	TRBJ1-2	ASSLNIRDTRNYGYT
.	TRBV18	TRBJ2-1	ASSPDRTVNEQF
.	TRBV19	TRBJ2-1	ASSTQPGTKV
.	TRBV11-2	TRBJ2-7	ASSFGVSFEQY